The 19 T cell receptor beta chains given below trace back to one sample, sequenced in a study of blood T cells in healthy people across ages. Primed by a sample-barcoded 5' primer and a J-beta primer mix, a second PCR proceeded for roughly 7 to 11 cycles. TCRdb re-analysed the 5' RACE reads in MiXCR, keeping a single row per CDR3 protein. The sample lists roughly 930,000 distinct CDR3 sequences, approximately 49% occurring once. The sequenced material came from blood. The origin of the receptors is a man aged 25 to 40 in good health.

The CDR3 loop is CASSFDGGRGTEAFF. For the CDR3, the DNA is TGTGCCAGCAGTTTTGACGGGGGCAGGGGCACTGAAGCTTTCTTT. This chain links TRBV28 with TRBJ1-1; possibly TRBD1 for D (6 bases). V dropped 3 bases and J dropped 4 bases, with 15 bases sitting between them. Germline loops: CDR1 MDHEN, CDR2 SYDVKM. There are 15 residues in the CDR3.

This chain's CDR3 is CASSQEGGQGFQPQHF. CDR3 bases: TGTGCCAGCAGCCAAGAGGGTGGACAGGGTTTTCAGCCCCAGCATTTT. This sequence joins TRBV4-2 and TRBJ1-5; 8 nucleotides line up with TRBD1. V gave up 0 bases and J gave up 6 bases; unmatched junction bases: 7. CDR1 is LGHNA, CDR2 YNFKEQ, per germline. This CDR3 is 16 amino acids long.

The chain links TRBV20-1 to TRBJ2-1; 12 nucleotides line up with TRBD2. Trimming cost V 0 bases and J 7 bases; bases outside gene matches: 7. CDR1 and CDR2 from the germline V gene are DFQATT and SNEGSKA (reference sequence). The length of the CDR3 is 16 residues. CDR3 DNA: TGCAGTGCTAGAGATCTAGGTCTAGCGGGGGGGAATGAGCAGTTCTTC. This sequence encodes CSARDLGLAGGNEQFF.

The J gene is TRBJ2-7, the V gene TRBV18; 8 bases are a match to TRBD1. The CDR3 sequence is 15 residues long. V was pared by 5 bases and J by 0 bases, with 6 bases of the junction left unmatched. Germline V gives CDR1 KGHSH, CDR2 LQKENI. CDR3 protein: CASSYTGGNSYEQYF. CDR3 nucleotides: TGTGCCAGCTCATATACAGGGGGTAACTCCTACGAGCAGTACTTC. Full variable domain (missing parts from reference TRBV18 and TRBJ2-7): NAGVMQNPRHLVRRRGQEARLRCSPMKGHSHVYWYRQLPEEGLKFMVYLQKENIIDESGMPKERFSAEFPKEGPSILRIQQVVRGDSAAYFCASSYTGGNSYEQYFGPGTRLTVT.

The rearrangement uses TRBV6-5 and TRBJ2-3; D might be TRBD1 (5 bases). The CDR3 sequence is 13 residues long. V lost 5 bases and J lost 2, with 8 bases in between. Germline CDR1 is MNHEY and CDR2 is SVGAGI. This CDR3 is CASSRQFTDTQYF. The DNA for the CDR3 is TGTGCCAGCAGTCGACAGTTCACAGATACGCAGTATTTT.

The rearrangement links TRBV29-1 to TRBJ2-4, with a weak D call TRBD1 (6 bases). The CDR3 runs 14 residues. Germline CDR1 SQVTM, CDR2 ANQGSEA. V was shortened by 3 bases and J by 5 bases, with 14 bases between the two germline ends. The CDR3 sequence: CSVEKGQGQNIQYF. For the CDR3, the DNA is TGCAGCGTTGAGAAGGGCCAGGGGCAAAACATTCAGTACTTC.

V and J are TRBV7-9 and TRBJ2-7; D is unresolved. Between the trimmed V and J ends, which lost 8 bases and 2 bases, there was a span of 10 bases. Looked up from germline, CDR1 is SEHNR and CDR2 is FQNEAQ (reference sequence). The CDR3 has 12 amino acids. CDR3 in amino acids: CASVRGPYEQYF. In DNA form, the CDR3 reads TGTGCCAGCGTCCGTGGCCCCTACGAGCAGTACTTC.

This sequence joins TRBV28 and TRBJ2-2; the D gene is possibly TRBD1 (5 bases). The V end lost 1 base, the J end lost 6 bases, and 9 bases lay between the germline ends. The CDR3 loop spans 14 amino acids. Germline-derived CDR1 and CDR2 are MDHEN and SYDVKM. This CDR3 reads CASSLSGFAGELFF. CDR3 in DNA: TGTGCCAGCAGTTTATCAGGGTTTGCCGGGGAGCTGTTTTTT.

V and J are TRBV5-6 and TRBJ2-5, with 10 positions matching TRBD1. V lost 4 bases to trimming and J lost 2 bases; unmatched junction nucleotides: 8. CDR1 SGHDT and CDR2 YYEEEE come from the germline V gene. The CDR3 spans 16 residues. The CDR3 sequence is CASSPNRGQGQETQYF. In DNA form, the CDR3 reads TGTGCCAGCAGCCCGAATCGGGGACAGGGGCAAGAGACCCAGTACTTC.

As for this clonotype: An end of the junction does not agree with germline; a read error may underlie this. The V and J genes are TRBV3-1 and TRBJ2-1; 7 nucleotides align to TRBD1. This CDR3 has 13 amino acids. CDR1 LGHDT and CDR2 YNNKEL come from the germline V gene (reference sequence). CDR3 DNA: TGTGTCAGCAGCCGCGCTTCGGGACAGCCGGAGTTCTTC. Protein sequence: CVSSRASGQPEFF.

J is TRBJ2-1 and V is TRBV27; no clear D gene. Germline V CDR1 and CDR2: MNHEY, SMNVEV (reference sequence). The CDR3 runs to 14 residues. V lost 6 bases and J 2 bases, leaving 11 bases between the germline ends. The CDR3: CASSQVAPYNEQFF. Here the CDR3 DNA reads TGTGCCAGCAGCCAGGTTGCCCCCTACAATGAGCAGTTCTTC.

CDR3 DNA sequence: TGCGCCAGCAGCTTGAGAGGGGGCAAGGATTCACCCCTCCACTTT. It is translated as CASSLRGGKDSPLHF. The rearrangement links TRBV5-1 to TRBJ1-6; TRBD1 agrees at 7 bases. The CDR3 is 15 residues long. Looked up from germline, CDR1 is SGHRS and CDR2 is YFSETQ. Trimming took 1 base from V and 8 from J; bases not matched to a gene: 6.

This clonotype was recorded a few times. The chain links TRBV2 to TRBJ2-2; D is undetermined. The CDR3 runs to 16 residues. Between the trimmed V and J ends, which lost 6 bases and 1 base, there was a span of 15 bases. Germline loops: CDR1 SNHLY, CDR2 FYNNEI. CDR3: CASSFTMRLNTGELFF. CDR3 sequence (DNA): TGTGCCAGCAGCTTTACTATGAGACTGAACACCGGGGAGCTGTTTTTT. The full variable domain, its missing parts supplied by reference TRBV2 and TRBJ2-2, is EPEVTQTPSHQVTQMGQEVILRCVPISNHLYFYWYRQILGQKVEFLVSFYNNEISEKSEIFDDQFSVERPDGSNFTLKIRSTKLEDSAMYFCASSFTMRLNTGELFFGEGSRLTVL.

Here the CDR3 reads CASSWEGGEDTYNEQFF. CDR3 DNA sequence: TGCGCCAGCAGCTGGGAAGGGGGGGAGGATACCTACAATGAGCAGTTCTTC. The J gene is TRBJ2-1, the V gene TRBV5-1; maybe TRBD2 (7 bases). Germline V gives CDR1 SGHRS, CDR2 YFSETQ. The V end was cut by 3 bases, the J end by 2 bases, with 18 bases between. The CDR3 contains 17 residues.

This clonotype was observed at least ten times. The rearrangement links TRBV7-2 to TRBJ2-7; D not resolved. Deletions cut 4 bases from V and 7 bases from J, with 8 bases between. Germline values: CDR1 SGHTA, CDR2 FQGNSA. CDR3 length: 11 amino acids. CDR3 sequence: CASSSSREQYF. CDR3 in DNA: TGTGCCAGCAGCTCCTCTAGAGAGCAGTACTTC.

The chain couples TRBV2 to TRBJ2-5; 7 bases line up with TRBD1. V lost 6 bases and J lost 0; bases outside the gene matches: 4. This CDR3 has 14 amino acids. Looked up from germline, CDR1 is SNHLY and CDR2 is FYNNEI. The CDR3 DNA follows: TGTGCCAGCAGGTGGACAGGCTACCAAGAGACCCAGTACTTC. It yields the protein CASRWTGYQETQYF.

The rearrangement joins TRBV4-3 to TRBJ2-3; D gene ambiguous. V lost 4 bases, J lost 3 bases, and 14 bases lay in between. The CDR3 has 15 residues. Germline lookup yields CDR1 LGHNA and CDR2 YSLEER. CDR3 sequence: CASSLRWRSTDTQYF. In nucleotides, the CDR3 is TGCGCCAGCAGCCTACGGTGGCGGTCGACAGATACGCAGTATTTT.

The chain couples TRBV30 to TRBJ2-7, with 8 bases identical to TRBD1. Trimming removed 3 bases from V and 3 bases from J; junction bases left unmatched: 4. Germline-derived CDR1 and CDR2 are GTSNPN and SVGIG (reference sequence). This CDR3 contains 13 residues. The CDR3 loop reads CAWRGTGVYEQYF. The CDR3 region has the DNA TGTGCCTGGAGGGGGACAGGCGTCTACGAGCAGTACTTC.

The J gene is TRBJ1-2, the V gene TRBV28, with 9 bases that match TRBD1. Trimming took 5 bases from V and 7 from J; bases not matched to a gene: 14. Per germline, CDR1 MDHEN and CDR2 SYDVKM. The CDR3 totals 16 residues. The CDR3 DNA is TGTGCCAGCAGTACTGATACAGGGGGCGCAGTTAGTGGCTACACCTTC. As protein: CASSTDTGGAVSGYTF.